This paragraph reports one TCR beta chain. These data belong to a study of control samples from healthy donors and cancer patients. The germline V gene encodes CDR1 SEHNR and CDR2 FQNEAQ (reference sequence). The CDR3 has 15 residues. V lost 1 base and J lost 4; bases outside the gene matches: 5. Produced via immunoSEQ multiplex PCR; TCRdb's table is partial and in-frame only. The sample includes roughly 120,000 clones, about 87% of them seen just once. This TCR was recovered from a man aged 35 to 55 in good health. This chain connects TRBV7-9 to TRBJ2-3; TRBD1 agrees at 7 bases. Sequenced input: blood. CDR3 region: CASSLGQGYADTQYF. DNA for the CDR3: TGTGCCAGCAGCTTAGGACAGGGTTATGCAGATACGCAGTATTTT.